This T cell receptor (beta chain) originates from a study of blood T cell repertoires in COVID-19. Study context: Samples of COVID-19 (acute and convalescent) were obtained from the United States, Italy and Spain. Nucleic acid was either cDNA or gDNA, and it came from T cells, B-cell-depleted T cells, or PBMCs.

Under the authors' procedure: Estimation of nucleated cell counts was performed using reference gene primer amplification. TCRdb's table, derived via immunoSEQ multiplex PCR, lists solely in-frame clones and lacks some. The V and J calls and the clone size are those of that table, but D and trimming were determined from the DNA. The repertoire holds roughly 340,000 clones, with about nine tenths as singletons. Seattle participants joined during active infection and were tracked over time. CDR1 is SQVTM and CDR2 is ANQGSEA in the germline V gene. This CDR3 spans 11 amino acids. Trimming took 4 bases from V and 8 from J, leaving 11 bases between them.

The genes are TRBV29-1 and TRBJ1-2; D remains unclear. Sequences were obtained from peripheral blood. The receptor was isolated from a woman in her 70s with COVID-19, enrolled during active disease. The CDR3 DNA reads as TGCAGCGTTGTGTCCGGGAAGGGCTACACCTTC. Amino acids: CSVVSGKGYTF.